The 5 T cell receptor beta chains below come from one sample, sequenced in a study of response to subunit inactivated influenza vaccine. MiXCR, applied by TCRdb to the RT-PCR reads, yields one record per CDR3 protein. The sample contains 500,000 to 600,000 distinct CDR3 sequences, around 11% of which appear only once. This sample was also put to use in a study of T cells expressing NK-cell markers. From that study: Libraries used 5'RACE template switching adding universal primer site and UMIs.

The material sequenced was PBMCs from blood, taken on the day of vaccination. The receptors shown here come from a man aged 45 to 65 who received an inactivated influenza vaccine.

This clonotype was counted a few times. The junction shows a germline mismatch at one end, possibly a read error. The chain uses TRBV6-2 or TRBV6-3 and TRBJ2-2, with D maybe TRBD2 (5 bases). The CDR3 totals 13 residues. Germline V gives CDR1 MNHEY, CDR2 SVGEGT. The CDR3 bases are TGTGCCAGCAGTTACTCTGCCACCGGGGAGCTTTTTTTT. Translating gives CASSYSATGELFF.

The table lists this clonotype with a few counts. The chain uses TRBV6-2 or TRBV6-3 and TRBJ2-3; 8 bases agree with TRBD1. The CDR3 spans 16 residues. Germline CDR1 MNHEY, CDR2 SVGEGT. Trimming removed 2 bases from V and 4 bases from J; junction bases left unmatched: 8. This chain's CDR3 is CASSYNVQGAADTQYF. In DNA, the CDR3 is TGTGCCAGCAGTTACAACGTTCAGGGGGCAGCAGATACGCAGTATTTT.

The chain combines TRBV19 with TRBJ2-3; TRBD2 might be the D (6 bases). In germline, CDR1 is LNHDA, CDR2 SQIVND (reference sequence). The CDR3 covers 16 residues. Trimming took off 3 bases at V and 0 bases at J, with 13 bases between the two ends. The CDR3 protein is CASSMRAGISTDTQYF. CDR3 nucleotides: TGTGCCAGTAGTATGCGAGCGGGCATTAGCACAGATACGCAGTATTTT.

This chain uses TRBV12-3 or TRBV12-4 with TRBJ2-2, with D uncertain. The CDR3 runs 13 residues. V lost 2 bases to trimming and J lost 6 bases, with 7 bases between them. CDR3 amino acids: CASSLTWAGELFF. CDR3 coding DNA: TGTGCCAGCAGTTTAACTTGGGCCGGGGAGCTGTTTTTT.

This clonotype was found a few times. The genes are TRBV20-1 and TRBJ1-4; TRBD1 is a possible D gene (6 bases). V lost 0 bases to trimming and J lost 8 bases, with 10 bases between them. Germline V gives CDR1 DFQATT, CDR2 SNEGSKA (reference sequence). This CDR3 is 13 amino acids long. DNA for the CDR3: TGCAGTGCTAGAGAGGGGGCAGAGGAAAAACTGTTTTTT. Translated: CSAREGAEEKLFF.